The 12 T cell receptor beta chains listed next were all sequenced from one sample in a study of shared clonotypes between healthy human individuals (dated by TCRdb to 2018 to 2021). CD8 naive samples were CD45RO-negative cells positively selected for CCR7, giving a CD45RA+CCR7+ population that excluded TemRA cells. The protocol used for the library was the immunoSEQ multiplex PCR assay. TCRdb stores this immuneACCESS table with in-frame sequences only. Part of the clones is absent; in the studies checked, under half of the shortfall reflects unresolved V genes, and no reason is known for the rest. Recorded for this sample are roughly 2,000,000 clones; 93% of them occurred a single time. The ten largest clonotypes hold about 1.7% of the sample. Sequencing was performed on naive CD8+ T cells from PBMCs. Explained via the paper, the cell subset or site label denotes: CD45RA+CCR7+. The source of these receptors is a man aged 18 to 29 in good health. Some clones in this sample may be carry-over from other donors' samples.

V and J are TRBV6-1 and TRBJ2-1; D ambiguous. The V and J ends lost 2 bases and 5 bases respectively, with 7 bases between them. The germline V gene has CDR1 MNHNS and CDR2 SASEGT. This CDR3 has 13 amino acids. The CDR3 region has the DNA TGTGCCAGCAGTGAAAACTGGCACAATGAGCAGTTCTTC. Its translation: CASSENWHNEQFF.

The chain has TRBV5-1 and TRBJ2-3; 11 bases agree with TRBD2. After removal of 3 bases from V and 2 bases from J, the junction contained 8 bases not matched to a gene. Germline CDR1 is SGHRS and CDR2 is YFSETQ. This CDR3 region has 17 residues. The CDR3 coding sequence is TGCGCCAGCAGCTCTTACCCGGGACTAGCGGTCACAGATACGCAGTATTTT. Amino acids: CASSSYPGLAVTDTQYF.

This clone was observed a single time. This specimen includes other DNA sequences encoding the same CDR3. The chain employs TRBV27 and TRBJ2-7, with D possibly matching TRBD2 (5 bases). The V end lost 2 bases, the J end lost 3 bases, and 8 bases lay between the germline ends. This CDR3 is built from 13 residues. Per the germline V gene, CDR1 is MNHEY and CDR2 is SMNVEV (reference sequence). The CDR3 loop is CASSLAGSYEQYF. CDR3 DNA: TGTGCCAGCAGTTTAGCGGGCAGCTACGAGCAGTACTTC.

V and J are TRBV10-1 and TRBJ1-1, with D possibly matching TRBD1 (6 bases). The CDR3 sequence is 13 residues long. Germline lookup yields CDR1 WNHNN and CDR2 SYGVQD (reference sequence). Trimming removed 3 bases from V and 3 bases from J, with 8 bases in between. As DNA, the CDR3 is TGCGCCAGCAGTGAAAACAGGGACACTGAAGCTTTCTTT. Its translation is CASSENRDTEAFF.

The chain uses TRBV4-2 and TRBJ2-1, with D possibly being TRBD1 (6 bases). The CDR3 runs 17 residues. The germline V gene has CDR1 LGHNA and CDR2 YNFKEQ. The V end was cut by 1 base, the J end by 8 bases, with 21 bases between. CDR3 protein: CASSQVGADATTDEQFF. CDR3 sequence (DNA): TGTGCCAGCAGCCAAGTGGGGGCGGACGCAACCACGGATGAGCAGTTCTTC.

CDR3: CASSYRGSAEAFF. Here the CDR3 DNA reads TGTGCCAGCAGTTACAGGGGATCCGCTGAAGCTTTCTTT. The chain combines TRBV27 with TRBJ1-1; 7 bases align to TRBD1. This CDR3 is 13 amino acids long. The germline gives CDR1 MNHEY, CDR2 SMNVEV (reference sequence). Trimming cost V 4 bases and J 6 bases; bases outside gene matches: 5.

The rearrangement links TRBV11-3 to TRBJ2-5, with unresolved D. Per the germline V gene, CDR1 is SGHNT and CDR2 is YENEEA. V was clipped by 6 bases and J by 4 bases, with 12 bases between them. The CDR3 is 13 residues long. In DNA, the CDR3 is TGTGCCAGCAGTGATAAAAAACGAGAGACCCAGTACTTC. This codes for CASSDKKRETQYF.

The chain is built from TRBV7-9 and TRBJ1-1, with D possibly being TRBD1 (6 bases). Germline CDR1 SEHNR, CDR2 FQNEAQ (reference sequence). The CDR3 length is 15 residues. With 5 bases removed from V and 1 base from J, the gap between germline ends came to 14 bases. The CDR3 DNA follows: TGTGCCAGCAGCCCCCGGGACAAGAAGAACACTGAAGCTTTCTTT. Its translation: CASSPRDKKNTEAFF.

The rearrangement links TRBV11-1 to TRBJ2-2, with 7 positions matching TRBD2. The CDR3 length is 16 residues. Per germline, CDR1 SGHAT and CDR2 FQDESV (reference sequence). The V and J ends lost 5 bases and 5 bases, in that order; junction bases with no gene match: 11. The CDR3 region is CASSQWAGEGTGELFF. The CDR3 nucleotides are TGTGCCAGCAGCCAGTGGGCGGGAGAGGGGACCGGGGAGCTGTTTTTT.

The CDR3: CASSAPGTGDYGYTF. The CDR3, as DNA: TGTGCCAGCAGCGCCCCCGGGACAGGGGACTATGGCTACACCTTC. This chain uses TRBV5-4 with TRBJ1-2, with 10 positions matching TRBD1. Germline CDR1 reads SGHNT; CDR2 reads YYREEE (reference sequence). V lost 4 bases to trimming and J lost 3 bases; unmatched junction nucleotides: 6. The CDR3 loop spans 15 amino acids.

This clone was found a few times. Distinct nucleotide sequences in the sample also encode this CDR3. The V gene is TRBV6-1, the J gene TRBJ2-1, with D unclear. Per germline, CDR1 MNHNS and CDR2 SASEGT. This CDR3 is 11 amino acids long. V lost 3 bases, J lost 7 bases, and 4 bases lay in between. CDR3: CASSDGNEQFF. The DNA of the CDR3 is TGTGCCAGCAGTGACGGAAATGAGCAGTTCTTC.

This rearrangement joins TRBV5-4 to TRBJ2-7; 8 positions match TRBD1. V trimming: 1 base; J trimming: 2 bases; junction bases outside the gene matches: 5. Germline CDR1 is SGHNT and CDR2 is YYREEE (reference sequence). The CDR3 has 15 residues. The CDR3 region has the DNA TGTGCCAGCAGCTTGATAACAGGGGGTACCTACGAGCAGTACTTC. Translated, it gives CASSLITGGTYEQYF.